Sequencing of this T cell receptor beta chain was carried out in a study of cytomegalovirus exposure and HLA in healthy donors. This clone has more than one count but fewer than ten. Germline CDR1 MNHEY, CDR2 SVGAGI. The V gene end was trimmed by 6 bases and the J gene end by 0 bases; junction bases not matched to a gene: 8. CDR3 length: 15 amino acids. A multiplex PCR was run with 60 Vbeta primers and 13 Jbeta primers. Profiling relied on immunoSEQ multiplex PCR, and the TCRdb table lists in-frame clones only, not all of them. The sample includes over 95,000 clones, roughly four fifths of them seen just once.

The sequence was collected from a woman younger than 35 in good health and CMV-seronegative. The chain has TRBV6-5 and TRBJ2-7; 7 bases are shared with TRBD1. Input material: PBMCs. The CDR3 DNA reads TGTGCCAGCAGCCGAGGACAGGATTACTCCTACGAGCAGTACTTC. This sequence encodes CASSRGQDYSYEQYF.